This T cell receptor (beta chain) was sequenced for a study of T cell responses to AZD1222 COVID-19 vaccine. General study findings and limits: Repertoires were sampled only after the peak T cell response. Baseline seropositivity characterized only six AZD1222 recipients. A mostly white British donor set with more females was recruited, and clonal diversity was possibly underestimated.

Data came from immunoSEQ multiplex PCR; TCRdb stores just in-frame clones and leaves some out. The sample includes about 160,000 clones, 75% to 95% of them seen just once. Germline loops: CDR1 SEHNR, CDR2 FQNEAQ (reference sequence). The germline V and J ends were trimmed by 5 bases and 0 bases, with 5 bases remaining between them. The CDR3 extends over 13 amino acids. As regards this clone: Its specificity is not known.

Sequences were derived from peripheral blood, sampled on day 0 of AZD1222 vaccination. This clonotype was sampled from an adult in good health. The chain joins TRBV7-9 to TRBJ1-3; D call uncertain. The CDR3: CASSAASGNTIYF. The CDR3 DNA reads TGTGCCAGCAGCGCAGCCTCTGGAAACACCATATATTTT.